The clone carrying this TCR beta chain was seen ten or more times. The entry originates in a study of patients and donors after allogeneic stem cell transplantation. Between the trimmed V and J ends, which lost 5 bases and 7 bases, there was a span of 12 bases. CDR3 length: 13 amino acids. Germline V gene data show CDR1 as SGHTA and CDR2 as FQGNSA. A single record per CDR3 protein comes from TCRdb applying MiXCR to the RT-PCR reads. In the table there are about 230,000 distinct CDR3 sequences, approximately 14% of which are singletons. The chain carries TRBV7-2 and TRBJ2-1, with unresolved D. The clonotype was recovered from a human donor who was either an allogeneic HSCT recipient or a stem cell or donor lymphocyte infusion donor (not recorded which). It is not recorded whose cells these are; they may come from a transplant donor. Sequencing input: blood, either unsorted or a sorted T cell fraction (not recorded which). CDR3 bases: TGTGCCAGCAGCCCCCCCGGTGGGAATGAGCAGTTCTTC. This encodes CASSPPGGNEQFF.